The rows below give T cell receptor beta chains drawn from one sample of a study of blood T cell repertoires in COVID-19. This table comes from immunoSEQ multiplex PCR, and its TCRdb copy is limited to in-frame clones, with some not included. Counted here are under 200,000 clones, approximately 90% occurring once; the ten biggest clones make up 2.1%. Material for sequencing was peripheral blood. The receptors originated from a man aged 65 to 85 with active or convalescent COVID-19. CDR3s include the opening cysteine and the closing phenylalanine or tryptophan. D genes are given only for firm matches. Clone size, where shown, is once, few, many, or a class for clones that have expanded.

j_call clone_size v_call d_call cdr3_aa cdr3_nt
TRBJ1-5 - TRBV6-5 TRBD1 CASSRTGAQPQHF TGTGCCAGCAGCCGGACAGGGGCTCAGCCCCAGCATTTT
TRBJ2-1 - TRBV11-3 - CASSSGGRNEQFF TGTGCCAGCAGTAGCGGAGGTAGGAATGAGCAGTTCTTC
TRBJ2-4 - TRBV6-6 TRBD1 CASSRLGQGILAKNIQYF TGTGCCAGCAGTCGTCTGGGACAGGGGATCTTAGCCAAAAACATTCAGTACTTC
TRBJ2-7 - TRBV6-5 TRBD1 CASSYGQGLSYEQYF TGTGCCAGCAGTTACGGACAGGGACTCTCCTACGAGCAGTACTTC
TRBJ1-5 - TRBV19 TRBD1 CASSGTELQPQHF TGTGCCAGTAGTGGGACAGAATTGCAGCCCCAGCATTTT
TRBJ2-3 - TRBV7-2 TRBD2 CASSLVSGRVVNTDTQYF TGTGCCAGCAGCTTAGTTAGCGGGAGAGTGGTGAACACAGATACGCAGTATTTT
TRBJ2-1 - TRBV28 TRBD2 CASRRRGMPYNEQFF TGTGCCAGCAGAAGGCGGGGGATGCCCTACAATGAGCAGTTCTTC
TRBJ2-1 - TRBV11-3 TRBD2 CASSPSGRRINEQFF TGTGCCAGCAGCCCTAGCGGGAGGAGGATCAATGAGCAGTTCTTC
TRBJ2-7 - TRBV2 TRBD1 CASSGQGQYEQYF TGTGCCAGCAGTGGACAGGGCCAATACGAGCAGTACTTC
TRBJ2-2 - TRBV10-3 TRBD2 CAISPHSGSPTGELFF TGTGCCATCAGTCCTCATAGCGGGAGCCCCACCGGGGAGCTGTTTTTT
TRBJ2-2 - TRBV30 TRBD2 CAWSLPPGSSGYTGELFF TGTGCCTGGAGCCTCCCGCCCGGGTCTAGCGGGTACACCGGGGAGCTGTTTTTT
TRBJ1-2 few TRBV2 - CASSPNNGGGYTF TGTGCCAGCAGCCCAAATAACGGGGGTGGCTACACCTTC
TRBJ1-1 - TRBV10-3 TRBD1 CAIGGQGFTEAFF TGTGCCATCGGGGGACAGGGGTTCACTGAAGCTTTCTTT
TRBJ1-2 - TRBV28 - CASSPDPAGGYTF TGTGCCAGCAGCCCCGACCCGGCGGGAGGCTACACCTTC
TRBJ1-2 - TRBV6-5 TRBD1 CASRRTGYGYTF TGTGCCAGCAGAAGGACAGGCTATGGCTACACCTTC
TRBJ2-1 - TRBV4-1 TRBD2 CASSQGLAATSPQFF TGCGCCAGCAGCCAAGGACTAGCGGCCACCTCCCCCCAGTTCTTC
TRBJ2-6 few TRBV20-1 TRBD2 CSASLGGSSGANVLTF TGCAGTGCTAGTTTGGGCGGGAGCTCTGGGGCCAACGTCCTGACTTTC
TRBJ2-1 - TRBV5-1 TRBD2 CASSLGHPGGLAGFSSYNEQFF TGCGCCAGCAGCTTGGGCCACCCCGGGGGGCTAGCGGGATTCAGCTCCTACAATGAGCAGTTCTTC
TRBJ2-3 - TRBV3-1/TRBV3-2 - CASSQVDVGAQYF TGTGCCAGCAGCCAAGTCGACGTGGGAGCGCAGTATTTT
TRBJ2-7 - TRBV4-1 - CASSQDAALSSYEQYF TGCGCCAGCAGCCAAGATGCGGCGTTGAGCTCCTACGAGCAGTACTTC
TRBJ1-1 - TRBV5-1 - CASSLVGPMNTEAFF TGCGCCAGCAGCTTGGTGGGGCCGATGAACACTGAAGCTTTCTTT
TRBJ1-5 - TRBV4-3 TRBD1 CASSQDRGSNQPQHF TGCGCCAGCAGCCAGGACAGGGGGAGCAATCAGCCCCAGCATTTT
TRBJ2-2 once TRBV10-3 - CAISGQGVAGELFF TGTGCCATCAGTGGTCAGGGTGTGGCCGGGGAGCTGTTTTTT
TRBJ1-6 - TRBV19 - CASRLTGSHHSPLHF TGTGCCAGTAGACTCACAGGGAGTCACCATTCACCCCTCCACTTT
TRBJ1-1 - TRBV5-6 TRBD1 CASSSRLSGTGERAFF TGTGCCAGCAGTTCCAGACTTTCCGGGACAGGGGAGCGAGCTTTCTTT
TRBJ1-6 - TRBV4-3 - CASSQDSNNSPLHF TGCGCCAGCAGCCAAGATTCTAACAATTCACCCCTCCACTTT
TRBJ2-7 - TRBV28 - CASSLSVPPGFEQYF TGTGCCAGCAGTTTATCGGTCCCCCCAGGGTTCGAGCAGTACTTC
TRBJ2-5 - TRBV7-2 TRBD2 CATGTSDIETQYF TGTGCCACGGGGACTAGCGACATTGAGACCCAGTACTTC
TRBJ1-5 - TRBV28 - CASGGGEYSNQPQHF TGTGCCAGCGGAGGGGGGGAGTATAGCAATCAGCCCCAGCATTTT
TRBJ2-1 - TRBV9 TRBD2 CASSVRILAGADEQFF TGTGCCAGCAGCGTAAGGATATTAGCGGGAGCTGATGAGCAGTTCTTC
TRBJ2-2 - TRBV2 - CASSEARWSGELFF TGTGCCAGCAGTGAAGCGCGTTGGTCCGGGGAGCTGTTTTTT
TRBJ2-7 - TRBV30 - CAWSTITVYEQYF TGTGCCTGGAGTACAATAACCGTCTACGAGCAGTACTTC
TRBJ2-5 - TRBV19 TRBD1 CASSRRGQETQYF TGTGCCAGTAGTCGCAGGGGGCAAGAGACCCAGTACTTC
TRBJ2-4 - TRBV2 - CASILTPLAKNIQYF TGTGCCAGCATTTTGACACCCTTGGCCAAAAACATTCAGTACTTC
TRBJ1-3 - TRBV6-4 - CASSGSPRVPGNTIYF TGTGCCAGCAGTGGCAGCCCCAGGGTACCTGGAAACACCATATATTTT
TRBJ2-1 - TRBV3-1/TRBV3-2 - CASSQAGTPYEQFF TGTGCCAGCAGCCAAGCCGGGACTCCCTATGAGCAGTTCTTC